What follows is one TCR beta chain and its context. Its antigen is unknown. This sample was taken from a study of T cell responses to AZD1222 COVID-19 vaccine. The assay was immunoSEQ multiplex PCR, and TCRdb's table has in-frame clones only and misses some. The sample has 130,000 to 150,000 clones, roughly nine tenths seen once. Findings and caveats of the study: Seropositivity was recorded at baseline in only a handful of AZD1222 recipients.

The CDR3 loop spans 14 amino acids. V lost 6 bases and J lost 6, with 17 bases in between. Germline lookup yields CDR1 MNHEY and CDR2 SVGAGI. This chain links TRBV6-5 with TRBJ1-2, with TRBD1 as a possible D gene (5 bases). The source was peripheral blood, collected on day 0 of AZD1222 vaccination. The sequence came from an adult in good health. CDR3 DNA sequence: TGTGCCAGCAGACAGGAATTGGCCAGAGATGGCTACACCTTC. This sequence encodes CASRQELARDGYTF.